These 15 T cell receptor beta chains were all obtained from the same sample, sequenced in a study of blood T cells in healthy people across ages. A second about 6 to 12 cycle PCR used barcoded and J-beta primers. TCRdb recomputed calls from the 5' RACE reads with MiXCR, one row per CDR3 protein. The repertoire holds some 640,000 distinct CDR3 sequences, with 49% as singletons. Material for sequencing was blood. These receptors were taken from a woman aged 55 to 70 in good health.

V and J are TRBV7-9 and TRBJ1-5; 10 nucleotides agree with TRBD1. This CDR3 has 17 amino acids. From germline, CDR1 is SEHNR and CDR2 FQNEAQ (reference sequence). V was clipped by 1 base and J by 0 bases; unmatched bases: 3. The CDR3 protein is CASSLGRTGGSNQPQHF. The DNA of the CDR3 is TGTGCCAGCAGCTTAGGGAGGACAGGGGGTAGCAATCAGCCCCAGCATTTT.

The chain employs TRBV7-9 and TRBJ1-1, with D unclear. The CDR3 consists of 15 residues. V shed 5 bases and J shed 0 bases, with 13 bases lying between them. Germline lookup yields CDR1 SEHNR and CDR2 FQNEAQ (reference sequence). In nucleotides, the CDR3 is TGTGCCAGCAGCCCCGGTGAAGCTATGAACACTGAAGCTTTCTTT. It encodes CASSPGEAMNTEAFF.

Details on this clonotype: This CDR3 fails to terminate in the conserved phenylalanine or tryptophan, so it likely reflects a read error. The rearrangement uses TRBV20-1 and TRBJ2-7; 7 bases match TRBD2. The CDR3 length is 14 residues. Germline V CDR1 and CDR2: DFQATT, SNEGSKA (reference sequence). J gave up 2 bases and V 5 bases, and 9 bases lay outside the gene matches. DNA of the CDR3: TGCAGTGCTCCCTCTAGCGGAACTACCTACGAGCAGTACTAC. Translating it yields CSAPSSGTTYEQYY.

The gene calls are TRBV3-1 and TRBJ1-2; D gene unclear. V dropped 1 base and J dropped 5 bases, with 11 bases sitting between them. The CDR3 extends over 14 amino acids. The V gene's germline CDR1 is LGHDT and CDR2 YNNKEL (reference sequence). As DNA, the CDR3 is TGTGCCAGCAGCCAAGTCGTAACAGCTTATGGCTACACCTTC. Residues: CASSQVVTAYGYTF.

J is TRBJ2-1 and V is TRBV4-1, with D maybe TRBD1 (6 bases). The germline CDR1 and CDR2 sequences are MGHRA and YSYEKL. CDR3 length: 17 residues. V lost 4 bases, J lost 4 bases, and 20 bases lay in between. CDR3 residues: CASSLRPGETRYNEQFF. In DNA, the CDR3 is TGCGCCAGCAGCCTACGTCCAGGGGAGACTCGTTACAATGAGCAGTTCTTC.

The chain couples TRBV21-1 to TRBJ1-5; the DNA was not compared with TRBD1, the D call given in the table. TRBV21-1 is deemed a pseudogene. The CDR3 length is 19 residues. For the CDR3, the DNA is TGTGCCAGCAGCAACTCGCGGGGGACAGGGGTGGATAGCAATCAGCCCCAGCATTTT. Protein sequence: CASSNSRGTGVDSNQPQHF.

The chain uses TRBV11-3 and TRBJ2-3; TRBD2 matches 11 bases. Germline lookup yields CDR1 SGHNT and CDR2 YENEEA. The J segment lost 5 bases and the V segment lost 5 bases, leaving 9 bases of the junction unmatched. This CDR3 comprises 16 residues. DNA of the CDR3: TGTGCCAGCAGCCCGACTAGCGGGAAAGAGGGAGATACGCAGTATTTT. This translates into CASSPTSGKEGDTQYF.

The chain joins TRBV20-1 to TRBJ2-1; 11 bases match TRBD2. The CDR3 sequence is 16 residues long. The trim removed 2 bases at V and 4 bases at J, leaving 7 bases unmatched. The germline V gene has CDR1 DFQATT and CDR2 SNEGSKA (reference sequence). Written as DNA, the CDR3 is TGCAGTGCTAGACGCCCTAGCGGGAGGCTTTACAATGAGCAGTTCTTC. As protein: CSARRPSGRLYNEQFF.

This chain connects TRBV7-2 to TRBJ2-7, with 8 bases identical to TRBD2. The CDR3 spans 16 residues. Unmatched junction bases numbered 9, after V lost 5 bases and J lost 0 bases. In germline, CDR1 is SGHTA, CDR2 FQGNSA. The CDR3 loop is CASSAYSGKSSYEQYF. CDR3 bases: TGTGCCAGCAGCGCATATAGCGGGAAGAGCTCCTACGAGCAGTACTTC. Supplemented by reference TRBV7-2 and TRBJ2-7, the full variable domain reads GAGVSQSPSNKVTEKGKDVELRCDPISGHTALYWYRQSLGQGLEFLIYFQGNSAPDKSGLPSDRFSAERTGGSVSTLTIQRTQQEDSAVYLCASSAYSGKSSYEQYFGPGTRLTVT.

CDR3 coding DNA: TGCAGTGCTAGAGATCCGCGGGGAGCGGGCAATGAGCAGTTCTTC. The encoded protein is CSARDPRGAGNEQFF. This chain links TRBV20-1 with TRBJ2-1, with D possibly being TRBD2 (6 bases). This CDR3 is 15 amino acids long. Germline V gives CDR1 DFQATT, CDR2 SNEGSKA (reference sequence). V was shortened by 0 bases and J by 6 bases, with 15 bases between the two germline ends.

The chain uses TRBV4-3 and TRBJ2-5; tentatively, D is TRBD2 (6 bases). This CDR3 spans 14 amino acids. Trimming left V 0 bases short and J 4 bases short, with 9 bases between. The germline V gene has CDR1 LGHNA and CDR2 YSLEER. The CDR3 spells CASSQDRRGETQYF. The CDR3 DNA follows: TGCGCCAGCAGCCAAGATCGGAGGGGAGAGACCCAGTACTTC.

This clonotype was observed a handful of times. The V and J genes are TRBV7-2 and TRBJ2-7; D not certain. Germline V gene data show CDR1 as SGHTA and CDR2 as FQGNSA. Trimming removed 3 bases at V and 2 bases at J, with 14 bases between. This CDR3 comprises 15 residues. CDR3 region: CASSLSGIPTYEQYF. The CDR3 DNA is TGTGCCAGCAGCTTGTCAGGCATCCCAACCTACGAGCAGTACTTC.

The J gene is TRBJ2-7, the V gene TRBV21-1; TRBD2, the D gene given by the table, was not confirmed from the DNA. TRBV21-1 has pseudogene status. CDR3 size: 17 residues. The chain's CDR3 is CASSKASSGRVNNEQYF. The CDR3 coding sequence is TGTGCCAGCAGCAAAGCCTCAAGCGGGAGAGTCAACAATGAGCAGTACTTC.

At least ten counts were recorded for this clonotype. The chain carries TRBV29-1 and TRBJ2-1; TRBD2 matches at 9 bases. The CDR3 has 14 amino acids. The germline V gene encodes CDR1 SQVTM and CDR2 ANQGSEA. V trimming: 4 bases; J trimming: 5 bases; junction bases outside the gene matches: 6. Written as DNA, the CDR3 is TGCAGCGTTGGGCTAGCGGGAACCCACAATGAGCAGTTCTTC. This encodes CSVGLAGTHNEQFF.

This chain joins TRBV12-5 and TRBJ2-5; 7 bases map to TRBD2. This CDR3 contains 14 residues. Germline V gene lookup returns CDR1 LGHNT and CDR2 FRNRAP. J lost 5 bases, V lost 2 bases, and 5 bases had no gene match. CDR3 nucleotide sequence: TGTGCTAGTGGTTTGAACGACGGGGGGGAGACCCAGTACTTC. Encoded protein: CASGLNDGGETQYF.